This record covers a single T cell receptor beta chain. The data were taken from a study of shared clonotypes between healthy human individuals. Trimming took off 5 bases at V and 1 base at J, with 13 bases between the two ends. The length of the CDR3 is 15 residues. Germline CDR1 reads SNHLY; CDR2 reads FYNNEI. TCRdb's table, derived via immunoSEQ multiplex PCR, lists solely in-frame clones and lacks some. This sample yields under 650,000 clones, of which approximately 95% are seen a single time; roughly 0.06% belongs to the top ten. The rearrangement links TRBV2 to TRBJ2-3, with D unclear. Input material: naive CD4+ T cells sorted from blood. Specified subset: CD45RA+ positively selected. The receptor was derived from a young woman in good health. The CDR3: CASSLIIVGTDTQYF. The CDR3 coding sequence is TGTGCCAGCAGTCTTATTATTGTTGGCACAGATACGCAGTATTTT. Full variable domain (remainder filled in from reference TRBV2 and TRBJ2-3): EPEVTQTPSHQVTQMGQEVILRCVPISNHLYFYWYRQILGQKVEFLVSFYNNEISEKSEIFDDQFSVERPDGSNFTLKIRSTKLEDSAMYFCASSLIIVGTDTQYFGPGTRLTVL.